The 9 T cell receptor beta chains in this list originate from one sample, sequenced in a study of T cells after yellow fever vaccination. TCRdb re-called the 5' RACE reads through MiXCR, storing one row per CDR3 protein. The repertoire includes roughly 340,000 distinct CDR3 sequences, 3% to 4.5% of them detected once, and 24% sits in the top ten. The specimen was PBMCs, collected 5 days after the yellow fever booster vaccination. The receptors shown here come from a man aged 18 to 35 who received the YFV17D yellow fever vaccine.

This chain connects TRBV28 to TRBJ1-2, with 7 bases lining up with TRBD1. CDR3 length equals 14 residues. The V segment lost 1 base and the J segment 4 bases; nucleotides outside the gene matches: 3. Germline CDR1 and CDR2: MDHEN and SYDVKM. The DNA of the CDR3 is TGTGCCAGCAGTTTATTAGGGGGCTTCTATGGCTACACCTTC. Its protein product is CASSLLGGFYGYTF.

The J gene is TRBJ1-2, the V gene TRBV20-1; D not resolved. CDR1 is DFQATT, CDR2 SNEGSKA, per germline (reference sequence). This CDR3 contains 14 residues. V was cut by 0 bases and J by 0 bases, with 8 bases left in between. CDR3 loop: CSARDLGANYGYTF. Here the CDR3 DNA reads TGCAGTGCTAGAGATCTCGGAGCTAACTATGGCTACACCTTC.

This clonotype has at least ten counts. The rearrangement links TRBV3-1 to TRBJ1-3, with D unresolved. CDR1 is LGHDT, CDR2 YNNKEL, per germline (reference sequence). The CDR3 covers 14 residues. Trimming took 1 base from V and 1 from J, leaving 5 bases between them. Written as DNA, the CDR3 is TGTGCCAGCAGCCAAGCCGGGTCTGGAAACACCATATATTTT. It translates to CASSQAGSGNTIYF.

The chain combines TRBV5-1 with TRBJ1-3; D unclear. Between the trimmed V and J ends, which lost 0 bases and 0 bases, there was a span of 13 bases. From germline, CDR1 is SGHRS and CDR2 YFSETQ. The CDR3 has 17 amino acids. The CDR3, as DNA: TGCGCCAGCAGCTTGGAGGCCAGAGCTCGCTCTGGAAACACCATATATTTT. Amino acid sequence: CASSLEARARSGNTIYF. Drawing the rest from reference TRBV5-1 and TRBJ1-3, the complete variable domain is KAGVTQTPRYLIKTRGQQVTLSCSPISGHRSVSWYQQTPGQGLQFLFEYFSETQRNKGNFPGRFSGRQFSNSRSEMNVSTLELGDSALYLCASSLEARARSGNTIYFGEGSWLTVV.

This clonotype turned up a few times. The J gene is TRBJ1-1, the V gene TRBV20-1; D perhaps matches TRBD1 (6 bases). Per the germline V gene, CDR1 is DFQATT and CDR2 is SNEGSKA (reference sequence). The CDR3 spans 14 residues. V lost 6 bases to trimming and J lost 1 base, with 15 bases between them. The CDR3 is CSATRQVRNTEAFF. The CDR3 bases are TGCAGTGCAACCAGACAGGTCCGGAACACTGAAGCTTTCTTT.

V and J are TRBV5-1 and TRBJ2-7; a weak D match, TRBD2 (6 bases). This CDR3 has 16 residues. Germline V gene data show CDR1 as SGHRS and CDR2 as YFSETQ. Trimming took off 2 bases at V and 3 bases at J, with 18 bases between the two ends. This CDR3 is CASSFDSGQRVYEQYF. The CDR3 bases are TGCGCCAGCAGCTTTGACTCAGGGCAGCGGGTCTACGAGCAGTACTTC.

The table lists this clonotype with many counts. V is TRBV6-4 and J is TRBJ2-1, with 9 positions matching TRBD1. The CDR3 has 15 residues. Germline CDR1 MRHNA, CDR2 SNTAGT. The junction had 7 bases not matched to a gene; V was cut back by 2 bases and J by 8 bases. In nucleotides, the CDR3 is TGTGCCAGCAGTGACCGGACAGGGGCAATCGATGAGCAGTTCTTC. It encodes CASSDRTGAIDEQFF.

At least ten counts were recorded for this clonotype. The chain links TRBV12-3 or TRBV12-4 to TRBJ2-7; D unclear. The CDR3 is made up of 12 amino acids. V was cut by 3 bases and J by 6 bases, with 9 bases left in between. This CDR3 is CASSFLDAEQYF. The CDR3 DNA is TGTGCCAGCAGTTTCCTGGACGCCGAGCAGTACTTC.

The V call is TRBV20-1, the J call TRBJ2-3, with 8 bases aligning to TRBD2. V trimming: 5 bases; J trimming: 9 bases; junction bases outside the gene matches: 16. The germline CDR1 and CDR2 sequences are DFQATT and SNEGSKA (reference sequence). This CDR3 has 15 amino acids. The CDR3 DNA reads TGCAGTGCTGAGCCTCTAGCGGGTACAAGGGAGACGCAGTATTTT. This sequence encodes CSAEPLAGTRETQYF.